These 13 T cell receptor beta chains were all obtained from the same sample, sequenced in a study of T-cell memory formation after mild COVID-19. TCRdb called the 5' RACE reads again in MiXCR, with one record for every CDR3 protein. The sample has more than 450,000 distinct CDR3 sequences, under 20% seen once. Sequenced sample: PBMCs or a T cell subset sorted from them (not recorded which). All receptors come from an adult woman who had mild COVID-19 (a few samples of this study predate the infection). Cell type and time point are not known.

The table lists this clonotype with a few counts. This rearrangement joins TRBV7-9 to TRBJ1-1, with D uncertain. Trimming stripped 5 bases from V and 0 bases from J, with 10 bases between. Germline V CDR1 and CDR2: SEHNR, FQNEAQ (reference sequence). This CDR3 has 14 amino acids. The CDR3 DNA sequence: TGTGCCAGCAGCCTGACACAACTGAACACTGAAGCTTTCTTT. Protein sequence: CASSLTQLNTEAFF.

A few counts support this clonotype. CDR3 nucleotides: TGTGCCAGCAGCCTTAGACTAGCGCCGGAGACCCAGTACTTC. Translating it yields CASSLRLAPETQYF. The chain combines TRBV7-9 with TRBJ2-5; 8 nucleotides match TRBD2. Germline trimming cut 5 bases from V and 5 bases from J; bases unmatched to any gene: 7. Germline lookup yields CDR1 SEHNR and CDR2 FQNEAQ (reference sequence). This CDR3 comprises 14 residues.

This clonotype was counted at least ten times. The gene calls are TRBV5-1 and TRBJ2-1, with D hard to call. The CDR3 extends over 15 amino acids. CDR1 and CDR2 (germline): SGHRS, YFSETQ. The V and J ends lost 0 bases and 0 bases respectively, with 7 bases between them. The CDR3 spells CASSLEESSYNEQFF. The CDR3 DNA follows: TGCGCCAGCAGCTTGGAAGAATCCTCCTACAATGAGCAGTTCTTC.

This clonotype was picked up many times. J is TRBJ1-1 and V is TRBV2; D remains ambiguous. Trimming pared 6 bases from V and 6 bases from J, leaving 8 bases between. The length of the CDR3 is 11 residues. The V gene's germline CDR1 is SNHLY and CDR2 FYNNEI. The CDR3 is CASRASSEAFF. DNA for the CDR3: TGTGCCAGCAGGGCTTCGTCTGAAGCTTTCTTT.

The chain links TRBV5-1 to TRBJ2-1, with TRBD1 matching 8 bases. This CDR3 is built from 16 residues. Trimming at V came to 0 bases and at J to 11 bases, leaving 13 bases not matched to a gene. CDR1 SGHRS and CDR2 YFSETQ come from the germline V gene. CDR3 coding DNA: TGCGCCAGCAGCTTGGCTTCCGGGACAGGTCTTTTGAAGCAGTTCTTC. Amino acids: CASSLASGTGLLKQFF.

This clonotype was detected only a few times. This rearrangement joins TRBV5-1 to TRBJ2-1; 11 bases line up with TRBD2. Per the germline V gene, CDR1 is SGHRS and CDR2 is YFSETQ. CDR3 length equals 17 residues. The trim removed 1 base at V and 1 base at J, leaving 4 bases unmatched. Here the CDR3 reads CASSLPSGGPSYNEQFF. The CDR3 DNA reads TGCGCCAGCAGCTTGCCTAGCGGGGGGCCTTCCTACAATGAGCAGTTCTTC. Full variable domain (outside the CDR3, taken from reference TRBV5-1 and TRBJ2-1): KAGVTQTPRYLIKTRGQQVTLSCSPISGHRSVSWYQQTPGQGLQFLFEYFSETQRNKGNFPGRFSGRQFSNSRSEMNVSTLELGDSALYLCASSLPSGGPSYNEQFFGPGTRLTVL.

This clonotype was counted a few times. The V gene is TRBV6-5, the J gene TRBJ1-1; D uncertain. In germline, CDR1 is MNHEY, CDR2 SVGAGI. Trimming took off 2 bases at V and 0 bases at J, with 7 bases between the two ends. The CDR3 covers 14 residues. In DNA, the CDR3 is TGTGCCAGCAGTTACAGCCCGGTGAACACTGAAGCTTTCTTT. Its protein is CASSYSPVNTEAFF.

The V and J genes are TRBV7-9 and TRBJ1-5; no firm D call. Trimming shortened V by 5 bases and J by 1 base, and 9 bases separated the two germline ends. The CDR3 covers 14 residues. Germline-derived CDR1 and CDR2 are SEHNR and FQNEAQ (reference sequence). The chain's CDR3 is CASSKGGSNQPQHF. In DNA, the CDR3 is TGTGCCAGCAGCAAAGGTGGGAGCAATCAGCCCCAGCATTTT.

The chain uses TRBV12-3 or TRBV12-4 and TRBJ2-5, with no clear D. The CDR3 has 15 amino acids. The V and J ends lost 3 bases and 2 bases respectively, with 13 bases between them. CDR3 in amino acids: CASSFKEYRQETQYF. CDR3 nucleotides: TGTGCCAGCAGTTTTAAGGAATACCGACAAGAGACCCAGTACTTC.

CDR3 nucleotide sequence: TGCAGTGCTAGTGAGAGAATGGGACTCACAGATACGCAGTATTTT. It specifies CSASERMGLTDTQYF. This sequence joins TRBV20-1 and TRBJ2-3, with D tentatively TRBD2 (6 bases). V lost 3 bases, J lost 2 bases, and 15 bases lay in between. The length of the CDR3 is 15 residues. Germline V gene data show CDR1 as DFQATT and CDR2 as SNEGSKA (reference sequence).

This chain connects TRBV20-1 to TRBJ2-6; D is perhaps TRBD1 (6 bases). Between the trimmed V and J ends, which lost 3 bases and 4 bases, there was a span of 10 bases. CDR3 length equals 14 residues. The V gene's germline CDR1 is DFQATT and CDR2 SNEGSKA (reference sequence). CDR3 region: CSASRGSGANVLTF. For the CDR3, the DNA is TGCAGTGCTAGCAGGGGATCCGGGGCCAACGTCCTGACTTTC.

J is TRBJ2-1 and V is TRBV7-2, with TRBD2 identical over 10 bases. CDR1 is SGHTA, CDR2 FQGNSA, per germline. This CDR3 contains 15 residues. V was clipped by 5 bases and J by 5 bases; unmatched bases: 6. The CDR3 DNA reads as TGTGCCAGCAGCAGCAGCGGGGGGGCCCACAATGAGCAGTTCTTC. This gives the protein CASSSSGGAHNEQFF.

The J gene is TRBJ1-1, the V gene TRBV6-1; weak D call: TRBD1 (5 bases). Germline V gives CDR1 MNHNS, CDR2 SASEGT. The V and J ends lost 4 bases and 1 base respectively, with 10 bases between them. The CDR3 runs to 14 residues. As DNA, the CDR3 is TGTGCCAGCAGTGGCGACAGTGGGAACACTGAAGCTTTCTTT. Protein: CASSGDSGNTEAFF.